This T cell receptor (beta chain) was sequenced for a study of T-cell reconstitution after alpha-beta-depleted transplantation in children. Regarding the study as a whole: Newly generated T cells supplied most T-cell counts and diversity one year post-transplant.

The authors prepared the TCRbeta library with unique molecular identifiers. From the PCR reads, TCRdb called clonotypes with MiXCR, one entry per CDR3 protein. The repertoire has about 240,000 distinct CDR3 sequences, about 23% of them found once; the top ten carry about 2.6%. This clonotype was picked up many times. Its antigen remains unidentified. Germline V gene data show CDR1 as DFQATT and CDR2 as SNEGSKA (reference sequence). V lost 5 bases and J 0 bases, leaving 6 bases between the germline ends. The CDR3 contains 12 residues. J is TRBJ2-3 and V is TRBV20-1; D is perhaps TRBD2 (5 bases). The sequenced sample was PBMCs, obtained before TCRalphabeta/CD19-depleted stem cell transplant. The receptor was derived from a girl between 2 and 10 years old with Fanconi anemia, due to receive a stem cell transplant. Written as DNA, the CDR3 is TGCAGTGCTCTAGCTAGCACAGATACGCAGTATTTT. Its translation is CSALASTDTQYF.